This TCR beta chain was recovered during a study of T cells in tuberculosis. Regarding the study as a whole: GMM-specific TCRs were nearer to active tuberculosis alpha repertoires, suggesting expansion.

Clones were read by immunoSEQ multiplex PCR, and TCRdb kept only the in-frame ones, dropping some. The table records approximately 31,000 clones, about 95% of them present only once. Tuberculin skin test and IGRA determined adolescents' latent tuberculosis status at entry. This CDR3 comprises 15 residues. Trimming at V came to 4 bases and at J to 9 bases, leaving 12 bases not matched to a gene. Per germline, CDR1 SGDLS and CDR2 YYNGEE. Concerning this clone: Its antigen remains unidentified.

Sequencing was carried out using PBMCs. This sequence originates from a donor aged 10 to 29 with latent tuberculosis or without tuberculosis infection. The gene calls are TRBV9 and TRBJ2-1, with 8 positions matching TRBD1. Here the CDR3 DNA reads TGTGCCAGCAGCCCCCGGACAGGGCCCAGCGGTGAGCAGTTCTTC. This translates into CASSPRTGPSGEQFF.